The 3 T cell receptor beta chains reported below all come from one sample, sequenced in a study of OX40 agonist ivuxolimab in advanced cancers. This table comes from immunoSEQ multiplex PCR, and its TCRdb copy is limited to in-frame clones, with some not included. The sample lists about 58,000 clones; around four fifths were seen once. The material sequenced was CD4+ or CD8+ T cells sorted from blood, taken in a trial of the OX40 agonist ivuxolimab. All receptors derive from an adult with an advanced solid tumor such as melanoma, head and neck, liver or kidney cancer.

This chain uses TRBV30 with TRBJ1-4, with TRBD1 as a possible D gene (5 bases). Germline-derived CDR1 and CDR2 are GTSNPN and SVGIG (reference sequence). The CDR3 is 15 amino acids. Trimming removed 3 bases from V and 7 bases from J, with 18 bases in between. CDR3 amino acids: CAWSVKGARSEKLFF. The CDR3 DNA is TGTGCCTGGAGCGTGAAAGGGGCCAGGAGTGAAAAACTGTTTTTT.

The gene calls are TRBV6-1 and TRBJ2-7, with 8 bases aligning to TRBD1. J lost 3 bases, V lost 8 bases, and 6 bases had no gene match. CDR1 and CDR2 (germline): MNHNS, SASEGT. The CDR3 has 13 amino acids. Written as DNA, the CDR3 is TGTGCCAGCTTCATGGGACAGGACTACGAGCAGTACTTC. This codes for CASFMGQDYEQYF.

The chain has TRBV4-1 and TRBJ2-5, with D uncertain. TRBJ2-7 matches the DNA end more closely, so the J call is doubtful. The CDR3 length is 16 residues. Germline V gene data show CDR1 as MGHRA and CDR2 as YSYEKL. In DNA form, the CDR3 reads TGCGCCAGCAGCCAATTAAACATGGGGTTTGCCTACGAGCAGTACTTC. Its translation is CASSQLNMGFAYEQYF.